These 15 T cell receptor beta chains came from one sample sequenced in a study of shared clonotypes between healthy human individuals. The data were produced by immunoSEQ multiplex PCR, yet TCRdb's version contains in-frame clones alone and is incomplete. The sample lists approximately 100,000 clones; 55% to 70% were seen once. Sample: memory CD8+ T cells sorted from blood. Subset given: CD45RO+ cells pooled with CCR7-negative TemRA cells. All receptors derive from a woman aged 25 to 39 in good health.

The genes are TRBV5-6 and TRBJ1-2; D remains ambiguous. Trimming removed 2 bases from V and 3 bases from J, with 14 bases in between. This CDR3 has 15 residues. Germline V CDR1 and CDR2: SGHDT, YYEEEE. CDR3 loop: CASSFRAARHYGYTF. The CDR3 DNA reads TGTGCCAGCAGCTTCCGGGCCGCTCGTCACTATGGCTACACCTTC.

The chain uses TRBV28 and TRBJ2-1; the D gene is possibly TRBD2 (5 bases). The CDR3 is 13 amino acids. V gave up 7 bases and J gave up 8 bases, with 15 bases separating them. Germline CDR1 reads MDHEN; CDR2 reads SYDVKM. The CDR3 nucleotides are TGTGCCAGCAATTACGGAGCGGTGGATGAGCAGTTCTTC. This sequence encodes CASNYGAVDEQFF.

The CDR3 sequence is CASSLHLAYEQYF. The CDR3 DNA is TGTGCCAGCAGCCTCCATTTGGCCTACGAGCAGTACTTC. The rearrangement uses TRBV11-3 and TRBJ2-7; D is ambiguous. V lost 5 bases and J lost 2, with 10 bases in between. Germline V CDR1 and CDR2: SGHNT, YENEEA. The CDR3 extends over 13 amino acids.

The genes are TRBV27 and TRBJ2-1, with 12 bases lining up with TRBD2. The CDR3 totals 15 residues. Germline loops: CDR1 MNHEY, CDR2 SMNVEV (reference sequence). Trimming took 3 bases from V and 6 from J; bases not matched to a gene: 3. CDR3 DNA sequence: TGTGCCAGCAGTTTGGGACTAGCGGGCCCCAATGAGCAGTTCTTC. Translation: CASSLGLAGPNEQFF.

In this sample, this clone turned up a few times. The chain links TRBV28 to TRBJ2-2; 11 bases align to TRBD2. Trimming removed 10 bases from V and 7 bases from J; junction bases left unmatched: 11. Germline V gene data show CDR1 as MDHEN and CDR2 as SYDVKM. This CDR3 contains 15 residues. CDR3 nucleotides: TGTGCCACCACACACGGACTAGCGGGTATCGGGGAGCTGTTTTTT. This gives the protein CATTHGLAGIGELFF.

This clone showed up just once. The CDR3 loop reads CASSLWQSTDTQYF. The CDR3 DNA follows: TGTGCCAGCAGCTTGTGGCAGAGCACAGATACGCAGTATTTT. The genes are TRBV5-5 and TRBJ2-3; D call uncertain. Between the trimmed V and J ends, which lost 1 base and 0 bases, there was a span of 6 bases. The CDR3 spans 14 residues. Germline loops: CDR1 SGHKS, CDR2 YYEKEE (reference sequence).

The V gene is TRBV6-1, the J gene TRBJ1-4; D uncertain. This CDR3 comprises 15 residues. In germline, CDR1 is MNHNS, CDR2 SASEGT. The V and J ends lost 7 bases and 0 bases respectively, with 12 bases between them. The CDR3 sequence is CASTPGPATNEKLFF. The CDR3 nucleotides are TGTGCCAGCACCCCCGGGCCAGCAACTAATGAAAAACTGTTTTTT.

V and J are TRBV28 and TRBJ2-6; D gene uncertain. V shed 7 bases and J shed 4 bases, with 20 bases lying between them. The CDR3 has 17 amino acids. Germline V gives CDR1 MDHEN, CDR2 SYDVKM. The CDR3 reads CASIAVVSSSGANVLTF. The CDR3 region has the DNA TGTGCCAGCATCGCCGTGGTATCCTCCTCCGGGGCCAACGTCCTGACTTTC.

The J gene is TRBJ2-4, the V gene TRBV7-9; D unresolved. V lost 5 bases, J lost 0 bases, and 5 bases lay in between. Germline assignment: CDR1 SEHNR and CDR2 FQNEAQ (reference sequence). This CDR3 has 13 amino acids. This chain's CDR3 is CASSASAKNIQYF. DNA of the CDR3: TGTGCCAGCAGCGCCTCAGCCAAAAACATTCAGTACTTC.

This clone has ten or more counts. The V call is TRBV6-1, the J call TRBJ2-2, with D perhaps matching TRBD1 (6 bases). The germline CDR1 and CDR2 sequences are MNHNS and SASEGT. This CDR3 has 17 residues. V dropped 4 bases and J dropped 1 base, with 16 bases sitting between them. The CDR3 coding sequence is TGTGCCAGCAGTGTCCCAGGACAGACCCTGAACACCGGGGAGCTGTTTTTT. Translating gives CASSVPGQTLNTGELFF.

The chain employs TRBV29-1 and TRBJ2-7; TRBD2 agrees at 8 bases. Germline V gene lookup returns CDR1 SQVTM and CDR2 ANQGSEA. The CDR3 length is 14 residues. The trim removed 8 bases at V and 0 bases at J, leaving 9 bases unmatched. The CDR3 coding sequence is TGCAGCACCCGGACTAGCCCCAGCTCCTACGAGCAGTACTTC. The encoded protein is CSTRTSPSSYEQYF.

The rearrangement links TRBV27 to TRBJ1-2; no definite D call. V was trimmed by 2 bases and J by 2 bases, leaving 12 bases between them. This CDR3 has 15 amino acids. Germline V CDR1 and CDR2: MNHEY, SMNVEV (reference sequence). CDR3: CASSLRPGLNYGYTF. The CDR3 DNA sequence: TGTGCCAGCAGTTTACGGCCGGGGTTAAACTATGGCTACACCTTC.

This chain uses TRBV2 with TRBJ2-1, with TRBD2 matching 7 bases. Looked up from germline, CDR1 is SNHLY and CDR2 is FYNNEI. The CDR3 contains 15 residues. J lost 0 bases, V lost 11 bases, and 10 bases had no gene match. CDR3 coding DNA: TGTGCCGGGGAGGGACCAGGAAGCTCCTACAATGAGCAGTTCTTC. The encoded protein is CAGEGPGSSYNEQFF.

This clone was seen ten or more times. The chain combines TRBV7-8 with TRBJ2-1, with TRBD2 as a possible D gene (6 bases). Trimming took off 11 bases at V and 7 bases at J, with 24 bases between the two ends. The CDR3 has 15 residues. The germline CDR1 and CDR2 sequences are SGHVS and FQNEAQ. Here the CDR3 reads CASRLTAGKWNEQFF. The CDR3 region has the DNA TGTGCCTCTCGATTGACTGCGGGAAAGTGGAATGAGCAGTTCTTC.

The chain combines TRBV2 with TRBJ2-7, with TRBD1 matching 7 bases. V lost 3 bases to trimming and J lost 5 bases; unmatched junction nucleotides: 10. This CDR3 is 15 amino acids long. The V gene's germline CDR1 is SNHLY and CDR2 FYNNEI. CDR3 amino acids: CASSDPGQPPDEQYF. The DNA of the CDR3 is TGTGCCAGCAGTGACCCGGGACAGCCGCCTGACGAGCAGTACTTC.